This TCR beta chain was observed in a study of early T cells in non-severe SARS-CoV-2 infection. Germline V gene lookup returns CDR1 SGHRS and CDR2 YFSETQ. Trimming stripped 1 base from V and 5 bases from J, with 9 bases between. The CDR3 totals 14 residues. This clonotype was seen only a few times. TCRdb reanalysed the 5' RACE reads using MiXCR and keeps one entry per CDR3 protein. This sample has about 56,000 distinct CDR3 sequences; about 16% occur once, and the top ten carry about 4%. The specimen was whole blood, collected at baseline. The J gene is TRBJ1-4, the V gene TRBV5-1, with D possibly TRBD1 on 6 matching bases. This sequence was found in an adult who was a healthcare worker with PCR-confirmed SARS-CoV-2 infection or an uninfected control (not recorded which). This chain's CDR3 is CASSLTGPNEKLFF. The CDR3 region has the DNA TGCGCCAGCAGCTTGACAGGGCCCAATGAAAAACTGTTTTTT.